The 17 T cell receptor beta chains presented below share a single source sample, sequenced in a study of T cells in Graves' hyperthyroidism and ophthalmopathy. RNA transcripts gave rise to amplified TCR beta CDR3 regions. HTBI primers were the set used in a first-round RT-PCR of the TCR CDR3. TCRdb recomputed calls from the multiplex PCR reads with MiXCR, one row per CDR3 protein. The data contain roughly 700,000 distinct CDR3 sequences, approximately 40% of them singletons. Sequencing was done on a sample of blood. The receptors shown here come from a woman in her forties with Graves' hyperthyroidism.

This clonotype has at least ten counts. The chain carries TRBV14 and TRBJ1-4, with 7 bases aligning to TRBD1. The CDR3 loop spans 15 amino acids. The V and J ends lost 4 bases and 4 bases, in that order; junction bases with no gene match: 6. Germline V lookup: CDR1 SGHDN, CDR2 FVKESK. The CDR3 DNA is TGTGCCAGCAGCCTTCAGGGACAGTTTAATGAAAAACTGTTTTTT. Residues: CASSLQGQFNEKLFF.

This chain connects TRBV4-3 to TRBJ2-7; 10 bases fit TRBD2. With 2 bases clipped from V and 8 bases from J, the junction kept 6 bases outside the gene matches. The CDR3 covers 14 residues. Germline CDR1 LGHNA, CDR2 YSLEER. CDR3 amino acids: CASSQQLAGNKQYF. The CDR3, as DNA: TGCGCCAGCAGCCAACAACTAGCGGGAAACAAGCAGTACTTC.

This clonotype showed up many times. CDR3 DNA sequence: TGCGCCAGCAGTGACATTTCAGAAGGTCAGCCCCAGCATTTT. Encoded protein: CASSDISEGQPQHF. V usage is TRBV10-2 and J usage is TRBJ1-5; D uncertain. This CDR3 is built from 14 residues. V was shortened by 3 bases and J by 6 bases, with 12 bases between the two germline ends. Germline-derived CDR1 and CDR2 are WSHSY and SAAADI.

V gene TRBV19 combines with J gene TRBJ1-1; D not certain. CDR1 LNHDA and CDR2 SQIVND come from the germline V gene (reference sequence). This CDR3 has 15 amino acids. V was trimmed by 9 bases and J by 3 bases, leaving 20 bases between them. The CDR3, as DNA: TGTGCCAGCAGCCGGCCGCGCCGGGTACACACTGAAGCTTTCTTT. Protein: CASSRPRRVHTEAFF.

This clonotype was detected ten times or more. The chain links TRBV10-3 to TRBJ1-5, with D possibly matching TRBD1 (5 bases). The germline V gene encodes CDR1 ENHRY and CDR2 SYGVKD. The CDR3 contains 17 residues. The V end was cut by 2 bases, the J end by 1 base, with 15 bases between. This chain's CDR3 is CAISERQGVGSNQPQHF. CDR3 DNA: TGTGCCATCAGTGAGCGCCAGGGAGTTGGCAGCAATCAGCCCCAGCATTTT.

In this sample, this clonotype turned up once. DNA of the CDR3: TGTGCCAGCAGCTTTGGAAGGGGGCACGGTAATGAAAAACTGTTTTTT. Translating it yields CASSFGRGHGNEKLFF. The chain employs TRBV5-4 and TRBJ1-4; 7 nucleotides line up with TRBD1. CDR3 length: 16 amino acids. Germline V gene lookup returns CDR1 SGHNT and CDR2 YYREEE (reference sequence). The V gene end was trimmed by 2 bases and the J gene end by 4 bases; junction bases not matched to a gene: 8. Drawing the rest from reference TRBV5-4 and TRBJ1-4, the complete variable domain is ETGVTQSPTHLIKTRGQQVTLRCSSQSGHNTVSWYQQALGQGPQFIFQYYREEENGRGNFPPRFSGLQFPNYSSELNVNALELDDSALYLCASSFGRGHGNEKLFFGSGTQLSVL.

This clonotype occurred many times. Here the CDR3 DNA reads TGTGCCAGCAGAGCCGGGACCGACTATGGCTACACCTTC. Translated, it gives CASRAGTDYGYTF. The rearrangement links TRBV12-3 or TRBV12-4 to TRBJ1-2; weak D call: TRBD1 (5 bases). The V and J ends lost 6 bases and 3 bases respectively, with 11 bases between them. The CDR3 contains 13 residues.

The chain links TRBV12-3 or TRBV12-4 to TRBJ2-5; 7 positions agree with TRBD2. V lost 2 bases to trimming and J lost 0 bases; unmatched junction nucleotides: 9. The CDR3 extends over 17 amino acids. CDR3 bases: TGTGCCAGCAGTTTATCCGGGGAGGGGCTCAACCAAGAGACCCAGTACTTC. Its translation is CASSLSGEGLNQETQYF.

In its sample, this clonotype was seen many times. The J gene is TRBJ1-2, the V gene TRBV7-2; D is ambiguous. This CDR3 contains 12 residues. The germline V gene has CDR1 SGHTA and CDR2 FQGNSA. Trimming removed 2 bases from V and 8 bases from J, with 9 bases in between. Here the CDR3 DNA reads TGTGCCAGCAGCTTATACGGTGTGGGCTACACCTTC. Translating gives CASSLYGVGYTF.

This clonotype appeared many times. This sequence joins TRBV10-3 and TRBJ2-2, with D maybe TRBD2 (6 bases). The germline V gene has CDR1 ENHRY and CDR2 SYGVKD. There are 15 residues in the CDR3. V lost 6 bases and J lost 7, with 18 bases in between. The CDR3 DNA reads as TGTGCCATCAGGTCCGGGTCCCCCGGGAGCGGGGAGCTGTTTTTT. Amino acids: CAIRSGSPGSGELFF.

The genes are TRBV7-9 and TRBJ2-7, with 9 positions matching TRBD2. The J segment lost 4 bases and the V segment lost 1 base, leaving 11 bases of the junction unmatched. The CDR3 is 17 residues long. The germline V gene has CDR1 SEHNR and CDR2 FQNEAQ (reference sequence). The CDR3 DNA is TGTGCCAGCAGCTTAGGCCCCATTAGCGGGAGTGGTTACGAGCAGTACTTC. Protein product: CASSLGPISGSGYEQYF.

J is TRBJ2-2 and V is TRBV19; 16 bases are a match to TRBD2. CDR3 length equals 16 residues. Trimming removed 3 bases from V and 16 bases from J; junction bases left unmatched: 11. CDR1 is LNHDA, CDR2 SQIVND, per germline (reference sequence). CDR3 amino acids: CASSIGTSGRAGGQFF. CDR3 DNA: TGTGCCAGTAGTATCGGGACTAGCGGGAGGGCAGGGGGGCAGTTTTTT.

About this clonotype: The junction differs from germline at one of its ends, possibly a read error. This rearrangement joins TRBV15 to TRBJ2-7; D not resolved. This CDR3 has 14 amino acids. Looked up from germline, CDR1 is LNHNV and CDR2 is YYDKDF (reference sequence). Written as DNA, the CDR3 is TGTGCCGCCAGCAGCCAAGATGGAGCCTACGAGCAGTACTTC. This sequence encodes CAASSQDGAYEQYF.

This clonotype was counted a few times. The rearrangement links TRBV9 to TRBJ2-2; no reliable D call. The V and J ends lost 2 bases and 2 bases respectively, with 7 bases between them. The CDR3 consists of 14 residues. Looked up from germline, CDR1 is SGDLS and CDR2 is YYNGEE. The CDR3 DNA sequence: TGTGCCAGCAGCGTTCGCGACAACACCGGGGAGCTGTTTTTT. It yields the protein CASSVRDNTGELFF.

This clonotype was detected many times. The CDR3 sequence: CASSPGGVGYTF. As DNA, the CDR3 is TGTGCCAGCAGCCCGGGGGGCGTTGGCTACACCTTC. This chain links TRBV7-9 with TRBJ1-2, with D possibly being TRBD1 (6 bases). The CDR3 covers 12 residues. CDR1 is SEHNR and CDR2 is FQNEAQ in the germline V gene (reference sequence). Trimming cost V 5 bases and J 7 bases, with 11 bases left between them.

Only a few counts were recorded for this clonotype. V gene TRBV4-3 combines with J gene TRBJ1-6; a possible D gene is TRBD1 (5 bases). The length of the CDR3 is 15 residues. V lost 4 bases to trimming and J lost 10 bases, with 17 bases between them. From germline, CDR1 is LGHNA and CDR2 YSLEER. The CDR3: CASSPLQGGGSPLHF. DNA of the CDR3: TGCGCCAGCAGCCCCCTCCAGGGCGGAGGATCACCCCTCCACTTT.

This clonotype was counted ten times or more. As DNA, the CDR3 is TGTGCCAGCAGCTTATGGACAGGGGGTATCTACGAGCAGTACTTC. This encodes CASSLWTGGIYEQYF. The gene calls are TRBV7-2 and TRBJ2-7; 10 nucleotides match TRBD1. The CDR3 is 15 amino acids. Germline V gene sequence: CDR1 SGHTA, CDR2 FQGNSA. V was clipped by 2 bases and J by 3 bases; unmatched bases: 4.